Reported below is one T cell receptor beta chain. The antigen is unknown. This entry comes from a study of cytomegalovirus exposure and HLA in healthy donors. Primers for the PCR totalled 60 Vbeta and 13 Jbeta. Profiling relied on immunoSEQ multiplex PCR, and the TCRdb table lists in-frame clones only, not all of them. The profile shows some 70,000 clones, around 78% of them singletons. Findings and limits, study-wide: The presence/absence work took it that sequencing depth was about the same across donors. In a later analysis, at a false discovery rate of 0.05, 16,951 TCR beta sequences were associated with HLA alleles. Beyond CMV serostatus, there was no information to go on about immune exposure. In vitro confirmation showed a few CMV-associated chains to be CMV antigen specific.

V was pared by 8 bases and J by 1 base, with 9 bases between. CDR3 length: 12 amino acids. Germline V lookup: CDR1 MNHEY, CDR2 SVGAGI. Sequencing was carried out using PBMCs. This sequence originates from a man aged 18 to 29 in good health and CMV-seropositive. This chain uses TRBV6-5 with TRBJ2-7; tentatively, D is TRBD1 (5 bases). The CDR3 nucleotides read TGTGCCAGCGGCGACAGTTCCTACGAGCAGTACTTC. Translation gives CASGDSSYEQYF.